The T cell receptor beta chain under discussion was sequenced for a study of T cell repertoires in cytomegalovirus infection. Study information: Alongside well-studied HLA-B-restricted CMV epitopes, recently identified HLA-C-restricted CMV epitopes were also used. Public TCR beta signatures provided an indication of both CMV infection and a matching HLA type. Study results and limitations: Carriers of CMV and the relevant HLA type were discriminated by public TCR beta frequency.

Each CDR3 protein gets one entry after TCRdb re-called the reads with MiXCR. The sample lists approximately 910,000 distinct CDR3 sequences; around a third were seen once. As for this clonotype: Its target is not known. A read error may account for a junction end that differs from germline.

From germline, CDR1 is SEHNR and CDR2 FQNEAQ (reference sequence). CDR3 size: 14 residues. This chain connects TRBV7-9 to TRBJ2-5, with D possibly matching TRBD2 (6 bases). The sequencing used cultured CD8+ T cells from PBMCs, collected from culture after CMV antigen stimulation. The clonotype was recovered from a human donor in good health (CMV status not recorded). Some clones in this sample may be carry-over from other donors' samples. CDR3 DNA: TGTGCCAACAGCTTCGAGTGGGGGGATGAGACCCAGTACTTC. Translating gives CANSFEWGDETQYF. Full variable domain (outside the CDR3, taken from reference TRBV7-9 and TRBJ2-5): DTGVSQNPRHKITKRGQNVTFRCDPISEHNRLYWYRQTLGQGPEFLTYFQNEAQLEKSRLLSDRFSAERPKGSFSTLEIQRTEQGDSAMYLCANSFEWGDETQYFGPGTRLLVL.